This is a list of T cell receptor beta chains from one sample in a study of shared clonotypes between healthy human individuals. Sequencing used immunoSEQ multiplex PCR; TCRdb keeps in-frame clones, though not all of them. The table has about 980,000 clones, around three quarters seen once. Sequences were obtained from memory CD4+ T cells sorted from blood. All receptors come from a man aged 18 to 30 in good health. CDR3s include the opening cysteine and the closing phenylalanine or tryptophan. A D gene is named only where the DNA matches it firmly. Not all rows give a size; the values are once, few, many and, for expanded clones, a class.

size | D | J | V | DNA | CDR3
. | . | TRBJ2-3 | TRBV7-8 | TGTGCCAGCAGCTTCAGCACAGATACGCAGTATTTT | CASSFSTDTQYF
. | TRBD1 | TRBJ2-3 | TRBV11-2 | TGTGCCAGCAGCGGCTGGGACAGAGATACGCAGTATTTT | CASSGWDRDTQYF
. | . | TRBJ2-2 | TRBV10-1 | TGCGCCAGCAGTGAGTCGAAACAATACACCGGGGAGCTGTTTTTT | CASSESKQYTGELFF
. | . | TRBJ2-5 | TRBV2 | TGTGCCAGCAGTCCAAGTGGGGGCCAAGAGACCCAGTACTTC | CASSPSGGQETQYF
. | . | TRBJ1-1 | TRBV4-1 | TGCGCCAGCAGCCAGACTTGGACCCTGAACACTGAAGCTTTCTTT | CASSQTWTLNTEAFF
few | . | TRBJ1-1 | TRBV7-9 | TGTGCCAGCAGCTTAGGGATTAAGGACACTGAAGCTTTCTTT | CASSLGIKDTEAFF
few | . | TRBJ1-6 | TRBV2 | TGTGCCAGCAGGGGGCGTCTGGGGTTATCACCCCTCCACTTT | CASRGRLGLSPLHF
few | . | TRBJ2-1 | TRBV7-9 | TGTGCCAGCAGCTTAGGGAGTTCCTCCTACAATGAGCAGTTCTTC | CASSLGSSSYNEQFF
. | . | TRBJ1-6 | TRBV9 | TGTGCCAGCAGCGTAGCCGGCATTAATTCACCCCTCCACTTT | CASSVAGINSPLHF
. | . | TRBJ2-3 | TRBV19 | TGTGCCAGTAGTATAGGCCGGGATGCAGATACGCAGTATTTT | CASSIGRDADTQYF
. | . | TRBJ2-2 | TRBV5-5 | TGTGCCAGCATCCCCCGGGTAGCCGGGGAGCTGTTTTTT | CASIPRVAGELFF
. | TRBD1 | TRBJ2-5 | TRBV4-1 | TGCGCCAGCAGTAAGGGGGCTGAGACCCAGTACTTC | CASSKGAETQYF
few | . | TRBJ2-1 | TRBV4-3 | TGCGCCAGCAGCCAAGATGGAGGTGAGCAGTTCTTC | CASSQDGGEQFF
. | TRBD1 | TRBJ1-1 | TRBV28 | TGTGCCAGCAGTTTATTTGGGGGACAGGATTATAGGAACACTGAAGCTTTCTTT | CASSLFGGQDYRNTEAFF
. | TRBD2 | TRBJ2-7 | TRBV19 | TGTGCCAGTAGTATGGGACGGACTAGCGGGGTTACCTACGAGCAGTACTTC | CASSMGRTSGVTYEQYF
. | TRBD1 | TRBJ1-1 | TRBV7-9 | TGTGCCAGCAGACGCAAATTATTACAGGGGCCAAACACTGAAGCTTTCTTT | CASRRKLLQGPNTEAFF
. | . | TRBJ2-3 | TRBV27 | TGTGCCAGCAGTCCCGGGAAGGGGGGAAGTACGCAGTATTTT | CASSPGKGGSTQYF
once | TRBD2 | TRBJ2-7 | TRBV7-8 | TGTGCCAGCAGCTCGCGGACTAGCCAGAGCTCCTACGAGCAGTACTTC | CASSSRTSQSSYEQYF
. | TRBD2 | TRBJ2-7 | TRBV9 | TGTGCCAGCAGCGTAGATAGCGGGAGCTCCTACGAGCAGTACTTC | CASSVDSGSSYEQYF
. | TRBD2 | TRBJ2-3 | TRBV5-5 | TGTGCCAGCAGCCCCACCCCCAGCGGGAGGAGCACAGATACGCAGTATTTT | CASSPTPSGRSTDTQYF
few | . | TRBJ2-2 | TRBV29-1 | TGCAGCGTTGTAAGGGGGACCGACCCGACCGGGGAGCTGTTTTTT | CSVVRGTDPTGELFF
. | TRBD1 | TRBJ1-4 | TRBV7-9 | TGTGCCAGCAGCGCTATTAGGACAGGGGGTGAAAAACTGTTTTTT | CASSAIRTGGEKLFF
. | . | TRBJ1-2 | TRBV21-1 | TGTGCCAGCAGCAAAACCCCCGGGACAGGGAACTACACCTTC | CASSKTPGTGNYTF
few | . | TRBJ2-3 | TRBV9 | TGTGCCAGCAGCCGGCGGACTACCACAGATACGCAGTATTTT | CASSRRTTTDTQYF
. | TRBD1 | TRBJ1-5 | TRBV7-2 | TGTGCCAGCAGCAGAGACAGGGGAAGCAATCAGCCCCAGCATTTT | CASSRDRGSNQPQHF
. | . | TRBJ2-1 | TRBV7-8 | TGTGCCAGCAGCTTCTCGGCCGTCCAGAATGAGCAGTTCTTC | CASSFSAVQNEQFF
. | . | TRBJ1-2 | TRBV6-5 | TGTGCCAGCAGCCCTCATGGGGATTCTAACTATGGCTACACCTTC | CASSPHGDSNYGYTF
once | TRBD2 | TRBJ2-7 | TRBV7-2 | TGTGCCAGCAGCGGCACTATAGCGGGAGTGTACTACGAGCAGTACTTC | CASSGTIAGVYYEQYF
few | . | TRBJ1-2 | TRBV20-1 | TGCAGTGCTAGTTTTGCAGGTGGCTACACCTTC | CSASFAGGYTF
many | TRBD1 | TRBJ2-7 | TRBV19 | TGTGCCAGTAGTCCCGGGACAGGGTATCTCTACGAGCAGTACTTC | CASSPGTGYLYEQYF
once | . | TRBJ2-7 | TRBV6-1 | TGTGCCAGCACTCCCTGGGGCAGGGATGGCGAGCAGTACTTC | CASTPWGRDGEQYF
. | . | TRBJ2-7 | TRBV6-1 | TGTGCCAGCATCCCGCAAATCACGCGTTCGTACGAGCAGTACTTC | CASIPQITRSYEQYF